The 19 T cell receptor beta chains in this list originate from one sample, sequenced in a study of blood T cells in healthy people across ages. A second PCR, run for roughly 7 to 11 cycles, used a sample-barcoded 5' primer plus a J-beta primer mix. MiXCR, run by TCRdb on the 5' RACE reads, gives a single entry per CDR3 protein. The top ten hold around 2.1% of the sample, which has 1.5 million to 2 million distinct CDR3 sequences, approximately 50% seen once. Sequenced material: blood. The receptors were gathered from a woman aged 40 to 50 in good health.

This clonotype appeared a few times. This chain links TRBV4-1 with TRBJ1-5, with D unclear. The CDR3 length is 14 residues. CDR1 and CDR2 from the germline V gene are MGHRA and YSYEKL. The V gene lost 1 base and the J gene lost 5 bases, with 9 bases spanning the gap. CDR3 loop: CASSQVTGYQPQHF. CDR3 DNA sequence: TGCGCCAGCAGCCAAGTTACCGGGTATCAGCCCCAGCATTTT.

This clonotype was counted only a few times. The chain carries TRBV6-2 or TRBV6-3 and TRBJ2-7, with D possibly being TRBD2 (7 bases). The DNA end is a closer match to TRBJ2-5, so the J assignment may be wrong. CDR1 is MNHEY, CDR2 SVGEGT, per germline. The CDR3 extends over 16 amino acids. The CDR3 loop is CASRLAGALRSGTQYF. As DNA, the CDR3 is TGTGCCAGCAGATTGGCGGGGGCCCTTCGCTCCGGGACCCAGTACTTC.

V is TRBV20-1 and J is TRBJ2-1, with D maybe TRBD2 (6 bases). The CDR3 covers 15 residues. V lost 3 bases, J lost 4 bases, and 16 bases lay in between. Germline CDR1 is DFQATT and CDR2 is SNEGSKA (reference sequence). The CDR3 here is CSARGRGGRYNEQFF. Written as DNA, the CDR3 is TGCAGTGCTAGGGGCCGTGGGGGGAGATACAATGAGCAGTTCTTC.

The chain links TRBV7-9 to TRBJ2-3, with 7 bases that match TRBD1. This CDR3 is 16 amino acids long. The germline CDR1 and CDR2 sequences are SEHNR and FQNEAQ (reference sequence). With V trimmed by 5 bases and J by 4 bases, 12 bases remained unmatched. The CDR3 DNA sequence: TGTGCCAGCAGCCCCTGGGCAGGGGGAGATGCAGATACGCAGTATTTT. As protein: CASSPWAGGDADTQYF.

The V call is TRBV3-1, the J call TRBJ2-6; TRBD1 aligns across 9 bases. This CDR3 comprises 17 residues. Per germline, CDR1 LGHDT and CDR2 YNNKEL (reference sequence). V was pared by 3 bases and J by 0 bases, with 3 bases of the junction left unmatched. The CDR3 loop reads CASSHGTGISGANVLTF. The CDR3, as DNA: TGTGCCAGCAGCCACGGGACAGGGATCTCTGGGGCCAACGTCCTGACTTTC.

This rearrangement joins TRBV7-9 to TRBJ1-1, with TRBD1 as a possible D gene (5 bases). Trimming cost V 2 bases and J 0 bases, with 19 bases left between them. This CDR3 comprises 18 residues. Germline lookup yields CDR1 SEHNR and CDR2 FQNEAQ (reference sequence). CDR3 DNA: TGTGCCAGCAGCTTAATTGGATCAACGACAGACCTGAACACTGAAGCTTTCTTT. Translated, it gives CASSLIGSTTDLNTEAFF.

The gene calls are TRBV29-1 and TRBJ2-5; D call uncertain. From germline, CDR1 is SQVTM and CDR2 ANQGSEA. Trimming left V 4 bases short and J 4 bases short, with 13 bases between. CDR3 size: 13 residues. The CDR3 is CSVAWVVGETQYF. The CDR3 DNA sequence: TGCAGCGTTGCCTGGGTTGTGGGAGAGACCCAGTACTTC.

CDR3 region: CASRRLREFAPRNNSPLHF. CDR3 bases: TGTGCCAGCAGGCGTCTCAGGGAATTCGCTCCGCGAAATAATTCACCCCTCCACTTT. The V call is TRBV27, the J call TRBJ1-6, with D possibly being TRBD1 (5 bases). The V end was cut by 6 bases, the J end by 5 bases, with 26 bases between. This CDR3 has 19 amino acids. Germline V CDR1 and CDR2: MNHEY, SMNVEV (reference sequence).

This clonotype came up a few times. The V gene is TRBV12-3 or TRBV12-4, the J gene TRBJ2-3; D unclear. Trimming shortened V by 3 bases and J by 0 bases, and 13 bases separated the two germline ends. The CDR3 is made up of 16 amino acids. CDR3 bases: TGTGCCAGCAGTTTTGGTCTAGACACTAGCACAGATACGCAGTATTTT. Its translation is CASSFGLDTSTDTQYF.

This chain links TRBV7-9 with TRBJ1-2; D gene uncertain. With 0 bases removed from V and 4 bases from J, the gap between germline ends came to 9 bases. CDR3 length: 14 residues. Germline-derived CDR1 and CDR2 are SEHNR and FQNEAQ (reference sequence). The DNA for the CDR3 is TGTGCCAGCAGCTTAGCGGCGCGGGGCTATGGCTACACCTTC. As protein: CASSLAARGYGYTF. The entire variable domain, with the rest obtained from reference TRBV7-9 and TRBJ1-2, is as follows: DTGVSQNPRHKITKRGQNVTFRCDPISEHNRLYWYRQTLGQGPEFLTYFQNEAQLEKSRLLSDRFSAERPKGSFSTLEIQRTEQGDSAMYLCASSLAARGYGYTFGSGTRLTVV.

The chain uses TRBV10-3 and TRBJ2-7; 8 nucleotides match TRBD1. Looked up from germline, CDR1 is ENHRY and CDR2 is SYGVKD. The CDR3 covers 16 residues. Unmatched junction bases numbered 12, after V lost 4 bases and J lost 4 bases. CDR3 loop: CAISGGQGSVSYEQYF. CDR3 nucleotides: TGTGCCATCAGTGGAGGACAGGGCAGCGTATCGTACGAGCAGTACTTC.

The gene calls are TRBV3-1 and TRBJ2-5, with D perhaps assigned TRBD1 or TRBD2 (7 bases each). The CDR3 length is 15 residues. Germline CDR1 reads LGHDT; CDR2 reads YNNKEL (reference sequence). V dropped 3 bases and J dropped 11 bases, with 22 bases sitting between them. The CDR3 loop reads CASSHRGGPREGQYF. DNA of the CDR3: TGTGCCAGCAGCCACAGGGGGGGACCTAGGGAAGGGCAGTACTTC.

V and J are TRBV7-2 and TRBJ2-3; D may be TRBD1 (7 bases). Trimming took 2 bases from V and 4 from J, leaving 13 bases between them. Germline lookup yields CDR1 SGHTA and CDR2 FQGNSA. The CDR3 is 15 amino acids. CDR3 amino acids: CASSLQGGLADTQYF. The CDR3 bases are TGTGCCAGCAGCTTACAGGGGGGCCTGGCAGATACGCAGTATTTT. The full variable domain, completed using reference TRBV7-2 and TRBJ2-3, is GAGVSQSPSNKVTEKGKDVELRCDPISGHTALYWYRQSLGQGLEFLIYFQGNSAPDKSGLPSDRFSAERTGGSVSTLTIQRTQQEDSAVYLCASSLQGGLADTQYFGPGTRLTVL.

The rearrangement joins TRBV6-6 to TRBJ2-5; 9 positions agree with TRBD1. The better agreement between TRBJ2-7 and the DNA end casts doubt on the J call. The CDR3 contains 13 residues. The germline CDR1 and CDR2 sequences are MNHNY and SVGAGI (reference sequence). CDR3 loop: CATKPGQGAEQYF. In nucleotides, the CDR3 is TGTGCCACCAAACCGGGACAGGGTGCCGAGCAGTACTTC.

The CDR3 coding sequence is TGTGCCAGCAGTGAAAGAACAGAGAGGGAGACCCAGTACTTC. Its translation: CASSERTERETQYF. The chain recombines TRBV25-1 with TRBJ2-5; D is ambiguous. Germline CDR1 MGHDK, CDR2 SYGVNS. Trimming removed 2 bases from V and 5 bases from J, with 12 bases in between. The CDR3 is 14 residues long.

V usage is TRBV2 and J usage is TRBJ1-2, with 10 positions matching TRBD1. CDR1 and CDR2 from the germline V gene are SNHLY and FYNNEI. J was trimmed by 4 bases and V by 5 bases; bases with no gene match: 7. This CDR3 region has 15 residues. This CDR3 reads CASSLTTGGTYGYTF. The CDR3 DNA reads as TGTGCCAGCAGTCTCACGACAGGGGGCACCTATGGCTACACCTTC.

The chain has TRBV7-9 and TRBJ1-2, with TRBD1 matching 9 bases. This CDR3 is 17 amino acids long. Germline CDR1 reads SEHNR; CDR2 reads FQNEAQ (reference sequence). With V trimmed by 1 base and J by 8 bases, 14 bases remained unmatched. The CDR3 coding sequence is TGTGCCAGCAGCTTAGAGTCCGGGACAGGGCCGATTCAGGGCTACACCTTC. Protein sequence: CASSLESGTGPIQGYTF.

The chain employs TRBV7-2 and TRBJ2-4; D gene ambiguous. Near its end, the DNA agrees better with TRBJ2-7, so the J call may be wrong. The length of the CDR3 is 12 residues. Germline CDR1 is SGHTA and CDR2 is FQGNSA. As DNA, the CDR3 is TGTGCCAGCAGCAAGGTGGGATGCGAGCAGTACTTC. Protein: CASSKVGCEQYF.

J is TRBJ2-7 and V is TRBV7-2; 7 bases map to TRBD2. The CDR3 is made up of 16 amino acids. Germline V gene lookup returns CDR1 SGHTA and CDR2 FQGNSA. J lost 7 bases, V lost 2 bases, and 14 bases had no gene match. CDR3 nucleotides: TGTGCCAGCAGCTTAATAGCTAGCGGAACCAACAATGAGCAGTACTTC. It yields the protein CASSLIASGTNNEQYF.